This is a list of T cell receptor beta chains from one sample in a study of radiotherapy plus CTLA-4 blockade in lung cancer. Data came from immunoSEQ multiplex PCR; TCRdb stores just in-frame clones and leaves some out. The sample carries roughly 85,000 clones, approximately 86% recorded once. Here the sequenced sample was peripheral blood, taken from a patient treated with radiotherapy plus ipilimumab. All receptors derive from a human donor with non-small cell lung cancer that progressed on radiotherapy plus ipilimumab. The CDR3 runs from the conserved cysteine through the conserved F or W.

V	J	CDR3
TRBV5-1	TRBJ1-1	CASSSGQGATEAFF
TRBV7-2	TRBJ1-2	CASSRAQGSYGYTF
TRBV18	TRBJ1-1	CASSGQGGPNTEAFF
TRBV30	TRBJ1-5	CAWSVSERQPQHF
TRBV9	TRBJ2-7	CASSVDAGPYEQYF
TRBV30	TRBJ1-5	CAWSVPTGGQPQHF
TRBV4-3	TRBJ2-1	CASSGLAPHNEQFF
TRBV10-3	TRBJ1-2	CAISESWGQVANGYTF
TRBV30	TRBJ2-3	CAWGTSGASTDTQYF
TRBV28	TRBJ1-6	CASRLVGDSPLHF
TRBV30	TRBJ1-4	CAWSFQQEKLFF
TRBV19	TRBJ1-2	CASRTGLYGYTF
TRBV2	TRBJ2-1	CASQASGRGYNEQFF
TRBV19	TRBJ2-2	CASRDAQNTGELFF
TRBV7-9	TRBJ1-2	CASSLASGGYTF
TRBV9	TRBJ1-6	CASRGPGGQNSPLHF
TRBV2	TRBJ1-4	CASNGFATNEKLFF
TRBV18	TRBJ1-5	CASSVDRGRDQPQHF
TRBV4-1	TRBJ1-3	CASSQDVASGNTIYF
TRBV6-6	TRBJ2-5	CASSLIAGGQETQYF
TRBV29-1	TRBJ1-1	CSVESGGGAFF
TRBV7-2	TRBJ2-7	CASSLGLAATYEQYF
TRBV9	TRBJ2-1	CASSVFGVSEQFF
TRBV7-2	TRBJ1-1	CASSSLKAFF
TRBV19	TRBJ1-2	CASTPYDEPYGYTF
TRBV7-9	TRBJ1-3	CASSFDRDSGNTIYF
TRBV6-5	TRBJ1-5	CASSYSRRDQPQHF
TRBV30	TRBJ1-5	CAWARGVGNQPQHF
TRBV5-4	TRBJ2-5	CASSTGGGIGQETQYF
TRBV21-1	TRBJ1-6	CASSSRQGGSPLHF
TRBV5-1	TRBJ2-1	CASSYAGLAANEQFF
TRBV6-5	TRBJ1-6	CASSKRGGNSPLHF
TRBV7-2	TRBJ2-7	CASSLGPSATYEQYF
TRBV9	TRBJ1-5	CASSVDGSLNQPQHF
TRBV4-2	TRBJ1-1	CASSQEVGQNTEAFF
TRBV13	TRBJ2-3	CASSLGLLNTDTQYF
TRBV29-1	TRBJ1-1	CSSRYLLTGGETEAFF
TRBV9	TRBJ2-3	CASSTLVRGDTQYF
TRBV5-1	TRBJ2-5	CASADLLGETQYF
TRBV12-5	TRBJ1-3	CASGLRGSGNTIYF
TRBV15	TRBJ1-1	CATSSPAGAPRDTEAFF
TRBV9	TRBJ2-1	CASSVGGGRAYNEQFF
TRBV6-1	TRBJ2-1	CASSEAQLGSYNEQFF
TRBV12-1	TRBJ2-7	CASSSPNQGWGGEQYF
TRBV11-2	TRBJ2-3	CASSHPSGGITDTQYF
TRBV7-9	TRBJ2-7	CASSLSSSEQYF